The clone carrying this TCR beta chain has only a few counts. The antigen is undetermined. CDR1 SGDLS and CDR2 YYNGEE come from the germline V gene. The CDR3 covers 15 residues. The J segment lost 10 bases and the V segment lost 3 bases, leaving 6 bases of the junction unmatched. Amplification yielded TCR beta CDR3 regions, with RNA transcripts as the source. A set of HTBI primers served as the primers for a first-round RT-PCR of the TCR CDR3. TCRdb used MiXCR to reprocess the multiplex PCR reads, holding one entry per CDR3 protein. Counted here are about 710,000 distinct CDR3 sequences, roughly 17% occurring once; the ten biggest clones make up approximately 8.4%. The sample belongs to a study of T cells in Graves' hyperthyroidism and ophthalmopathy. Regarding the study as a whole: Researchers found most expanded thyroid clonotypes above 0.001 in blood as well.

Newly diagnosed hyperthyroidism, duration under 2 months, in patients aged 18 to 65. It was around 11 ml of fresh peripheral blood that supplied the PBMCs. This clonotype originated in a man between 18 and 35 years old with Graves' hyperthyroidism. What was sequenced was blood. The chain joins TRBV9 to TRBJ2-1, with TRBD2 matching 14 bases. CDR3 sequence (DNA): TGTGCCAGCAGCGCCGAGGGACTAGCGGGAGAGGAGCAGTTCTTC. Its protein product is CASSAEGLAGEEQFF.